These 24 T cell receptor beta chains were sequenced from one sample in a study of shared clonotypes between healthy human individuals. Generated by immunoSEQ multiplex PCR, the TCRdb table keeps only in-frame clones and is missing some. The sample comprises around 2,000,000 clones, just under 95% of which are singletons, and roughly 1% rests with the top ten. Naive CD8 cells lacked CD45RO, underwent positive selection for CCR7 and left out terminally differentiated effector memory CD45RA+ cells. Sample: naive CD8+ T cells sorted from blood. The source is a man younger than 30 in good health.

The J gene is TRBJ2-1, the V gene TRBV5-6; 7 positions match TRBD1. The CDR3 has 13 residues. The V segment lost 1 base and the J segment 5 bases; nucleotides outside the gene matches: 0. CDR1 is SGHDT, CDR2 YYEEEE, per germline. Here the CDR3 reads CASSLTGDNEQFF. The CDR3 coding sequence is TGTGCCAGCAGCTTGACAGGGGACAATGAGCAGTTCTTC.

The chain couples TRBV6-1 to TRBJ2-7; D gene ambiguous. Trimming pared 3 bases from V and 3 bases from J, leaving 15 bases between. The CDR3 sequence is 15 residues long. CDR1 MNHNS and CDR2 SASEGT come from the germline V gene. Here the CDR3 reads CASSDDLLYLYEQYF. Written as DNA, the CDR3 is TGTGCCAGCAGTGACGACTTGCTCTACCTCTACGAGCAGTACTTC.

This rearrangement joins TRBV25-1 to TRBJ1-3; the D gene is possibly TRBD1 (6 bases). Germline lookup yields CDR1 MGHDK and CDR2 SYGVNS. V lost 7 bases and J lost 4, with 23 bases in between. The CDR3 covers 17 residues. The CDR3 sequence is CASIPPPGGAGGNTIYF. The CDR3 DNA follows: TGTGCCAGCATCCCTCCTCCCGGGGGCGCAGGGGGAAACACCATATATTTT.

Only a few counts were recorded for this clone. The chain recombines TRBV25-1 with TRBJ1-1; D is ambiguous. The CDR3 has 17 residues. V was trimmed by 4 bases and J by 3 bases, leaving 21 bases between them. Germline CDR1 MGHDK, CDR2 SYGVNS. The CDR3 bases are TGTGCCAGCAGTGTGAAATGGCGAGGGCGCCGGGACACTGAAGCTTTCTTT. Protein: CASSVKWRGRRDTEAFF.

The chain is built from TRBV30 and TRBJ2-5; D may be TRBD2 (7 bases). Germline V gene lookup returns CDR1 GTSNPN and CDR2 SVGIG (reference sequence). Trimming cost V 8 bases and J 4 bases, with 23 bases left between them. CDR3 length: 15 amino acids. CDR3 DNA: TGTGCCCTAGGGGAAGGGGGTCAGCGGGGAGAGACCCAGTACTTC. Protein product: CALGEGGQRGETQYF.

The chain has TRBV27 and TRBJ2-7, with a weak D call TRBD2 (6 bases). V was shortened by 11 bases and J by 5 bases, with 22 bases between the two germline ends. Germline V gene lookup returns CDR1 MNHEY and CDR2 SMNVEV (reference sequence). This CDR3 comprises 14 residues. The CDR3 sequence is CASSVAGPYDEQYF. DNA for the CDR3: TGTGCCTCTTCGGTTGCGGGGCCTTACGACGAGCAGTACTTC.

The sample holds one count of this clone. The rearrangement joins TRBV7-9 to TRBJ2-1, with 7 bases identical to TRBD2. This CDR3 contains 16 residues. After removal of 5 bases from V and 8 bases from J, the junction contained 15 bases not matched to a gene. Germline CDR1 reads SEHNR; CDR2 reads FQNEAQ (reference sequence). Here the CDR3 DNA reads TGTGCCAGCAGCCCCCCCGAGGCGGGAGAGAACGATGAGCAGTTCTTC. This encodes CASSPPEAGENDEQFF.

The rearrangement joins TRBV27 to TRBJ2-3; D may be TRBD2 (6 bases). From germline, CDR1 is MNHEY and CDR2 SMNVEV (reference sequence). Trimming stripped 8 bases from V and 5 bases from J, with 20 bases between. CDR3 length: 15 residues. DNA for the CDR3: TGTGCCAGCCGGACTATACCCCTGGAGGTAGATACGCAGTATTTT. This translates into CASRTIPLEVDTQYF.

Concerning this clone itself: At the DNA level, this CDR3 is encoded by other sequences in the same sample as well. V is TRBV9 and J is TRBJ2-1, with 16 bases fitting TRBD2. Unmatched junction bases numbered 2, after V lost 3 bases and J lost 8 bases. CDR3 length equals 15 residues. CDR1 and CDR2 from the germline V gene are SGDLS and YYNGEE. CDR3 region: CASSAGLAGGDEQFF. The DNA of the CDR3 is TGTGCCAGCAGCGCGGGACTAGCGGGAGGGGATGAGCAGTTCTTC.

Regarding this clone: Other nucleotide sequences from this sample produce the same CDR3. The chain joins TRBV7-2 to TRBJ1-3; 7 bases map to TRBD1. Germline values: CDR1 SGHTA, CDR2 FQGNSA. The CDR3 covers 15 residues. V lost 5 bases to trimming and J lost 4 bases; unmatched junction nucleotides: 8. The CDR3: CASSPRTGSGNTIYF. The CDR3 DNA is TGTGCCAGCAGCCCCCGGACAGGCTCCGGAAACACCATATATTTT.

The V call is TRBV13, the J call TRBJ2-7, with a weak D call TRBD1 (5 bases). Germline values: CDR1 PRHDT, CDR2 FYEKMQ (reference sequence). The CDR3 spans 13 residues. V gave up 1 base and J gave up 5 bases, with 9 bases separating them. The CDR3 loop reads CASSLAGADEQYF. For the CDR3, the DNA is TGTGCCAGCAGCTTAGCTGGGGCGGACGAGCAGTACTTC.

The chain carries TRBV25-1 and TRBJ2-3; perhaps TRBD1 as D (6 bases). The CDR3 sequence is 17 residues long. Germline V gene data show CDR1 as MGHDK and CDR2 as SYGVNS. Deletions cut 2 bases from V and 2 bases from J, with 17 bases between. This CDR3 reads CASSEQEIWGLTDTQYF. The CDR3 DNA sequence: TGTGCCAGCAGTGAACAGGAGATATGGGGGCTCACAGATACGCAGTATTTT.

About this clone itself: Other DNA sequences within the sample encode an identical CDR3. This rearrangement joins TRBV19 to TRBJ2-7; the D gene is possibly TRBD1 (6 bases). Trimming removed 3 bases at V and 0 bases at J, with 9 bases between. This CDR3 region has 14 residues. Per germline, CDR1 LNHDA and CDR2 SQIVND (reference sequence). CDR3 DNA: TGTGCCAGTAGTATCCAGGGGCCCTCCTACGAGCAGTACTTC. It translates to CASSIQGPSYEQYF.

The chain carries TRBV7-9 and TRBJ2-6; the D gene is possibly TRBD1 (6 bases). Germline V gene data show CDR1 as SEHNR and CDR2 as FQNEAQ (reference sequence). Trimming took 5 bases from V and 1 from J, leaving 15 bases between them. The CDR3 contains 17 residues. CDR3 protein: CASSPTGSFSGANVLTF. The CDR3 DNA is TGTGCCAGCAGCCCGACAGGAAGTTTTTCTGGGGCCAACGTCCTGACTTTC.

This clone was observed a handful of times. The CDR3 DNA sequence: TGTGCCAGCAGCCTGGGGGATCGATTTAGAGGAGAAGCTTTCTTT. This gives the protein CASSLGDRFRGEAFF. The chain recombines TRBV5-8 with TRBJ1-1, with a possible D match to TRBD1 (5 bases). Germline CDR1 SGHTS, CDR2 YDEGEE. CDR3 length: 15 amino acids. Trimming removed 4 bases at V and 8 bases at J, with 21 bases between.

About this clone itself: At one of its ends the junction is not consistent with the germline gene, which may arise from a read error. The chain carries TRBV7-7 and TRBJ2-7, with TRBD1 matching over 8 bases. The CDR3 is 17 amino acids. Germline assignment: CDR1 SSHAT and CDR2 FNYEAQ (reference sequence). The CDR3, as DNA: TGTGCTAGCAGCTACCACGACGGTCGGACAGGGAGACACGAGCAGTACTTC. This codes for CASSYHDGRTGRHEQYF. The full variable domain, rest sourced from reference TRBV7-7 and TRBJ2-7, is GAGVSQSPRYKVTKRGQDVTLRCDPISSHATLYWYQQALGQGPEFLTYFNYEAQPDKSGLPSDRFSAERPEGSISTLTIQRTEQRDSAMYRCASSYHDGRTGRHEQYFGPGTRLTVT.

V is TRBV9 and J is TRBJ2-1; 8 nucleotides agree with TRBD2. The V and J ends lost 1 base and 3 bases, in that order; junction bases with no gene match: 6. CDR3 size: 16 residues. Germline V lookup: CDR1 SGDLS, CDR2 YYNGEE. In nucleotides, the CDR3 is TGTGCCAGCAGCGTATGGCGGGGGGATCGCTACAATGAGCAGTTCTTC. The encoded protein is CASSVWRGDRYNEQFF.

The chain combines TRBV4-1 with TRBJ2-7; TRBD2 matches at 9 bases. Germline values: CDR1 MGHRA, CDR2 YSYEKL. This CDR3 contains 16 residues. With V trimmed by 1 base and J by 5 bases, 9 bases remained unmatched. The CDR3 protein is CASSQVIAGVLNEQYF. As DNA, the CDR3 is TGCGCCAGCAGCCAAGTAATAGCGGGAGTATTGAACGAGCAGTACTTC.

A word on this clone: This same CDR3 is encoded by further DNA sequences in the sample. V gene TRBV4-1 combines with J gene TRBJ2-7; D might be TRBD2 (5 bases). Germline values: CDR1 MGHRA, CDR2 YSYEKL. V was clipped by 5 bases and J by 2 bases, with 10 bases between them. The CDR3 runs 13 residues. In DNA, the CDR3 is TGCGCCAGCAGCGTCCGGGATACCTACGAGCAGTACTTC. Translating it yields CASSVRDTYEQYF.

V gene TRBV27 combines with J gene TRBJ2-7, with D tentatively TRBD2 (6 bases). The CDR3 is 15 residues long. From germline, CDR1 is MNHEY and CDR2 SMNVEV (reference sequence). The V end lost 8 bases, the J end lost 0 bases, and 17 bases lay between the germline ends. The CDR3 nucleotides are TGTGCCAGCGGCCCTCTAGCGCCGGTCTCCTACGAGCAGTACTTC. Protein: CASGPLAPVSYEQYF.

This clone was seen just once. The genes are TRBV9 and TRBJ2-7; possible D gene TRBD1, 6 bases. The V end lost 3 bases, the J end lost 7 bases, and 17 bases lay between the germline ends. CDR1 and CDR2 (germline): SGDLS, YYNGEE. The CDR3 contains 14 residues. Written as DNA, the CDR3 is TGTGCCAGCAGCGAGACAGGTGGTAAAGTAGAGCAGTACTTC. Amino acid sequence: CASSETGGKVEQYF.

As concerns this clone: Other DNA sequences from this sample encode an identical CDR3 as well. This sequence joins TRBV27 and TRBJ2-7; D call uncertain. The CDR3 extends over 13 amino acids. Germline CDR1 MNHEY, CDR2 SMNVEV (reference sequence). V lost 5 bases and J 0 bases, leaving 8 bases between the germline ends. CDR3 DNA sequence: TGTGCCAGCAGTGGGCTCGGCTCCTACGAGCAGTACTTC. The encoded protein is CASSGLGSYEQYF.

The chain employs TRBV5-1 and TRBJ2-1; no clear D. This CDR3 has 12 amino acids. Germline assignment: CDR1 SGHRS and CDR2 YFSETQ. The ends were cut back, 4 bases at V and 2 bases at J, with 4 bases in the middle. The CDR3 loop is CASSDPYNEQFF. CDR3 nucleotides: TGCGCCAGCAGCGATCCCTACAATGAGCAGTTCTTC.

This clone has just one count. The chain has TRBV7-8 and TRBJ1-5, with 11 bases identical to TRBD1. The V gene end was trimmed by 5 bases and the J gene end by 5 bases; junction bases not matched to a gene: 8. Per the germline V gene, CDR1 is SGHVS and CDR2 is FQNEAQ. The CDR3 contains 16 residues. CDR3 loop: CASSVLPGQGDQPQHF. In DNA form, the CDR3 reads TGTGCCAGCAGCGTACTGCCGGGACAGGGGGATCAGCCCCAGCATTTT.